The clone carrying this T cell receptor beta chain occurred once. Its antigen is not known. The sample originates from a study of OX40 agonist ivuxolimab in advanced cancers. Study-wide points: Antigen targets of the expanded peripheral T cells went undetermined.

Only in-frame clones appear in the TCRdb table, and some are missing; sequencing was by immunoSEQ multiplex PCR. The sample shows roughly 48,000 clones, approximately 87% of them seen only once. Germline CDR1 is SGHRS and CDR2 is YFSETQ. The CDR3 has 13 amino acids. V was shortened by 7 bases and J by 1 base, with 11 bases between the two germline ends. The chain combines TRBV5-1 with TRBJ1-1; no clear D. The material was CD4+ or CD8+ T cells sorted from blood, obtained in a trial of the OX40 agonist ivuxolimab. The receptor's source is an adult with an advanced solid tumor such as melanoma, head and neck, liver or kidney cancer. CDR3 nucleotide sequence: TGCGCCAGCGAAAGGGAACCGAACACTGAAGCTTTCTTT. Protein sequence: CASEREPNTEAFF.